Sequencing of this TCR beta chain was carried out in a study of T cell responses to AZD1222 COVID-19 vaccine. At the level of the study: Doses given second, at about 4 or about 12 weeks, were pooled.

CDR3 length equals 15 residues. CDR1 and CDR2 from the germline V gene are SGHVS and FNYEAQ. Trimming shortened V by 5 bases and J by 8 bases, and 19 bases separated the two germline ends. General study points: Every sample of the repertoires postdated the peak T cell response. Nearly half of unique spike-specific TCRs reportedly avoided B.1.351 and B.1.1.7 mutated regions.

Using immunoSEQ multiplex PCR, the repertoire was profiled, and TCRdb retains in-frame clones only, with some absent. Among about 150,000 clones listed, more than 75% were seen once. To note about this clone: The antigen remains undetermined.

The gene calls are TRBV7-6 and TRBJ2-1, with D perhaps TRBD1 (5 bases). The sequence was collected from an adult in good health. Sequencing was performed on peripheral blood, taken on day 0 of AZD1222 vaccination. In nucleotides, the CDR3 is TGTGCCAGCAGCCCCCAAGTAGGGCAGGGATATGAGCAGTTCTTC. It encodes CASSPQVGQGYEQFF.